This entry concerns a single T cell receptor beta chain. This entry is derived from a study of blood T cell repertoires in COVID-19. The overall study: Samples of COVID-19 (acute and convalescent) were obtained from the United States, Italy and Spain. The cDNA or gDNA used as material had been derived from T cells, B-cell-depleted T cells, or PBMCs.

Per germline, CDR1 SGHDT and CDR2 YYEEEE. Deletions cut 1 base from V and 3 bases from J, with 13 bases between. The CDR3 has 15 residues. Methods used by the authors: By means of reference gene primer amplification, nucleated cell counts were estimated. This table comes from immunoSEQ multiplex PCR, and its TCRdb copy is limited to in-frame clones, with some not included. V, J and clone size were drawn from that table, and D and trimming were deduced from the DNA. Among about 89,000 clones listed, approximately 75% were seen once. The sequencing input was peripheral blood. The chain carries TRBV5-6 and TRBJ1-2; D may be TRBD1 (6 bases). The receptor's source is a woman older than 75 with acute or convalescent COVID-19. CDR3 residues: CASSLFPGVDYGYTF. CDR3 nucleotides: TGTGCCAGCAGCTTGTTTCCAGGGGTCGACTATGGCTACACCTTC.